This T cell receptor (beta chain) was sequenced during a study of T-cell reconstitution after alpha-beta-depleted transplantation in children. Overall study results and limits: About two months after transplant, alpha-beta T cells reportedly came from several hundred expanded graft clones. Elevated TCRbeta diversity at day 60 was traced, in some patients, to surviving recipient T cells and thymic progenitors. A year had passed since transplant, and T-cell counts and diversity by then came mostly from newly produced T cells.

V was trimmed by 0 bases and J by 6 bases, leaving 12 bases between them. The V gene's germline CDR1 is DFQATT and CDR2 SNEGSKA (reference sequence). The CDR3 runs 14 residues. Unique molecular identifiers were used in preparing the TCRbeta library. One entry per CDR3 protein results from TCRdb running MiXCR on the PCR reads. The data contain approximately 650,000 distinct CDR3 sequences, about 12% of them singletons. This clonotype was recorded many times. Its antigen is currently unknown. The chain has TRBV20-1 and TRBJ2-4; D ambiguous. The receptor was derived from a girl between 2 and 10 years old with congenital amegakaryocytic thrombocytopenia, due to receive a stem cell transplant. Sequencing was performed on PBMCs, taken before TCRalphabeta/CD19-depleted stem cell transplant. CDR3 loop: CSAREPRGGNIQYF. The CDR3 bases are TGCAGTGCTAGAGAACCAAGAGGCGGAAACATTCAGTACTTC.